The 27 T cell receptor beta chains below come from one sample, sequenced in a study of T cell responses to AZD1222 COVID-19 vaccine. Measured with immunoSEQ multiplex PCR; TCRdb has only the in-frame clones, and not every one. Of 100,000 to 150,000 clones in the sample, 90% to 95% were seen once. This material consisted of peripheral blood, taken on day 0 of AZD1222 vaccination. These receptor sequences come from an adult in good health.

The gene calls are TRBV9 and TRBJ2-1; 10 bases are shared with TRBD2. V was clipped by 6 bases and J by 7 bases; unmatched bases: 16. The length of the CDR3 is 17 residues. Germline CDR1 SGDLS, CDR2 YYNGEE. The CDR3 region has the DNA TGTGCCAGCACTCAAGGGGGGGATAGCGGGAGGAGGAATGAGCAGTTCTTC. Translating it yields CASTQGGDSGRRNEQFF. Full variable domain (remainder filled in from reference TRBV9 and TRBJ2-1): DSGVTQTPKHLITATGQRVTLRCSPRSGDLSVYWYQQSLDQGLQFLIQYYNGEERAKGNILERFSAQQFPDLHSELNLSSLELGDSALYFCASTQGGDSGRRNEQFFGPGTRLTVL.

This chain uses TRBV9 with TRBJ2-1, with 10 bases fitting TRBD2. CDR1 and CDR2 (germline): SGDLS, YYNGEE. This CDR3 comprises 16 residues. The V segment lost 0 bases and the J segment 4 bases; nucleotides outside the gene matches: 4. The CDR3 nucleotides read TGTGCCAGCAGCGTAGCGGCTAGCGGGGGATACAATGAGCAGTTCTTC. Its protein product is CASSVAASGGYNEQFF.

The chain employs TRBV7-9 and TRBJ1-3; D is ambiguous. The CDR3 contains 15 residues. V was clipped by 2 bases and J by 6 bases, with 14 bases between them. CDR1 is SEHNR, CDR2 FQNEAQ, per germline (reference sequence). The CDR3 nucleotides are TGTGCCAGCAGCTTAAATCTAGGGCAGGCAAACACCATATATTTT. Its protein product is CASSLNLGQANTIYF.

The count of this clone is one. The V gene is TRBV7-2, the J gene TRBJ1-2, with 8 bases that match TRBD1. V lost 8 bases and J lost 6; bases outside the gene matches: 14. The CDR3 runs to 15 residues. CDR1 and CDR2 from the germline V gene are SGHTA and FQGNSA. CDR3 in amino acids: CASEWARGHINGYTF. Written as DNA, the CDR3 is TGTGCCAGCGAATGGGCCAGGGGGCACATTAATGGCTACACCTTC.

V gene TRBV12-3 or TRBV12-4 combines with J gene TRBJ2-7; the D gene is possibly TRBD1 (5 bases). This CDR3 has 13 amino acids. V was pared by 1 base and J by 4 bases, with 8 bases between. In DNA form, the CDR3 reads TGTGCCAGCAGTTTAGAGACAGCTTACGAGCAGTACTTC. Translating it yields CASSLETAYEQYF.

The chain is built from TRBV24-1 and TRBJ2-5; the match to TRBD1 covers 10 bases. This CDR3 is built from 16 residues. CDR1 is KGHDR, CDR2 SFDVKD, per germline. J was trimmed by 1 base and V by 5 bases; bases with no gene match: 6. CDR3 sequence: CATSGDRGLAQETQYF. CDR3 in DNA: TGTGCCACCAGTGGGGACAGGGGACTTGCCCAAGAGACCCAGTACTTC.

CDR3 residues: CASSPTPTGPYNEQFF. CDR3 bases: TGTGCCAGCAGCCCCACCCCGACAGGGCCCTACAATGAGCAGTTCTTC. The chain uses TRBV3-1 (or the pseudogene TRBV3-2) and TRBJ2-1, with 7 bases matching TRBD1. Germline V gives CDR1 LGHDT, CDR2 YNNKEL (reference sequence). This CDR3 has 16 residues. The J segment lost 2 bases and the V segment lost 4 bases, leaving 8 bases of the junction unmatched.

The J gene is TRBJ2-7, the V gene TRBV13, with 9 bases identical to TRBD2. The V and J ends lost 7 bases and 2 bases, in that order; junction bases with no gene match: 18. The germline V gene has CDR1 PRHDT and CDR2 FYEKMQ (reference sequence). This CDR3 contains 18 residues. In nucleotides, the CDR3 is TGTGCCAGCAACCTTGGGCTAGCGGGAACTAGTGGGGCCTACGAGCAGTACTTC. It specifies CASNLGLAGTSGAYEQYF.

This chain joins TRBV18 and TRBJ2-3; the D gene is possibly TRBD2 (6 bases). Deletions cut 2 bases from V and 1 base from J, with 10 bases between. The germline gives CDR1 KGHSH, CDR2 LQKENI. The CDR3 consists of 15 residues. CDR3 protein: CASSPKGLGTDTQYF. DNA of the CDR3: TGTGCCAGCTCACCAAAGGGACTCGGCACAGATACGCAGTATTTT. Using reference TRBV18 and TRBJ2-3 for the parts outside the CDR3, the full variable domain is NAGVMQNPRHLVRRRGQEARLRCSPMKGHSHVYWYRQLPEEGLKFMVYLQKENIIDESGMPKERFSAEFPKEGPSILRIQQVVRGDSAAYFCASSPKGLGTDTQYFGPGTRLTVL.

This sequence joins TRBV7-2 and TRBJ1-5; 9 bases agree with TRBD1. Germline V gives CDR1 SGHTA, CDR2 FQGNSA. The J segment lost 7 bases and the V segment lost 5 bases, leaving 3 bases of the junction unmatched. The CDR3 spans 13 residues. The CDR3 bases are TGTGCCAGCAGCGGACAGGGGAGGCAGCCCCAGCATTTT. Its translation is CASSGQGRQPQHF.

The chain is built from TRBV19 and TRBJ1-4; TRBD1 aligns across 8 bases. The germline CDR1 and CDR2 sequences are LNHDA and SQIVND (reference sequence). This CDR3 region has 16 residues. The V segment lost 5 bases and the J segment 8 bases; nucleotides outside the gene matches: 13. In DNA, the CDR3 is TGTGCCAGTAGTGCCCAGACCGGGACAGGAGTCGAAAAACTGTTTTTT. It encodes CASSAQTGTGVEKLFF.

The V call is TRBV19, the J call TRBJ2-1; 12 bases are shared with TRBD2. Trimming cost V 8 bases and J 1 base; bases outside gene matches: 6. The CDR3 length is 16 residues. Germline V gene lookup returns CDR1 LNHDA and CDR2 SQIVND (reference sequence). The CDR3 loop reads CASCRTSGVSYNEQFF. Written as DNA, the CDR3 is TGTGCCAGTTGCCGGACTAGCGGGGTATCCTACAATGAGCAGTTCTTC.

The V and J genes are TRBV6-1 and TRBJ1-6; 7 bases fit TRBD1. With V trimmed by 3 bases and J by 6 bases, 2 bases remained unmatched. CDR1 and CDR2 (germline): MNHNS, SASEGT. The CDR3 is 14 amino acids. The chain's CDR3 is CASSDRQGNSPLHF. CDR3 coding DNA: TGTGCCAGCAGTGACAGACAGGGTAATTCACCCCTCCACTTT.

This chain connects TRBV6-5 to TRBJ1-2, with D uncertain. The V end was cut by 6 bases, the J end by 6 bases, with 20 bases between. The CDR3 covers 15 residues. CDR1 MNHEY and CDR2 SVGAGI come from the germline V gene. The CDR3 DNA reads TGTGCCAGCAGCCCGTCGTGGTCGGGCAGCAATGGCTACACCTTC. Protein: CASSPSWSGSNGYTF.

With regard to this clone: Different DNA sequences within this sample yield the same CDR3. The genes are TRBV6-4 and TRBJ2-6; D perhaps matches TRBD1 (6 bases). Trimming pared 0 bases from V and 0 bases from J, leaving 6 bases between. CDR3 length: 16 residues. Germline loops: CDR1 MRHNA, CDR2 SNTAGT. The CDR3 DNA is TGTGCCAGCAGTGACTCAGGGGGCTCTGGGGCCAACGTCCTGACTTTC. Encoded protein: CASSDSGGSGANVLTF.

The chain is built from TRBV16 and TRBJ1-3; tentative D call: TRBD1 (5 bases). The germline V gene has CDR1 KGHSY and CDR2 FQNENV. This CDR3 has 15 amino acids. Trimming took 0 bases from V and 2 from J, leaving 8 bases between them. The CDR3 DNA follows: TGTGCCAGCAGCCAATCATCGGGACCTGGAAACACCATATATTTT. It encodes CASSQSSGPGNTIYF.

This chain joins TRBV7-2 and TRBJ2-7; a weak D match, TRBD2 (6 bases). Trimming took 7 bases from V and 6 from J, leaving 16 bases between them. The CDR3 consists of 13 residues. The germline V gene has CDR1 SGHTA and CDR2 FQGNSA. CDR3 nucleotide sequence: TGTGCCAGCAACAACCGGGGGATAGGCGAGCAGTACTTC. It yields the protein CASNNRGIGEQYF.

The J gene is TRBJ2-7, the V gene TRBV6-5; D ambiguous. V gave up 0 bases and J gave up 6 bases, with 9 bases separating them. The CDR3 consists of 13 residues. The germline V gene encodes CDR1 MNHEY and CDR2 SVGAGI. CDR3 region: CASSYSIGSEQYF. DNA for the CDR3: TGTGCCAGCAGTTACTCGATCGGAAGCGAGCAGTACTTC.

This chain links TRBV25-1 with TRBJ1-6; 9 positions agree with TRBD1. The trim removed 4 bases at V and 9 bases at J, leaving 10 bases unmatched. CDR3 size: 16 residues. Germline V gene sequence: CDR1 MGHDK, CDR2 SYGVNS. CDR3 coding DNA: TGTGCCAGCAGTGGCGACAGGGGGTGGGCCGGTTCACCCCTCCACTTT. This gives the protein CASSGDRGWAGSPLHF.

The chain employs TRBV19 and TRBJ1-5; 7 nucleotides match TRBD1. The germline V gene encodes CDR1 LNHDA and CDR2 SQIVND (reference sequence). The CDR3 length is 13 residues. With V trimmed by 8 bases and J by 6 bases, 7 bases remained unmatched. CDR3 region: CASSGTVSQPQHF. CDR3 bases: TGTGCCAGTTCCGGGACAGTCAGTCAGCCCCAGCATTTT.

J is TRBJ2-1 and V is TRBV7-3; D is perhaps TRBD2 (5 bases). V was trimmed by 3 bases and J by 5 bases, leaving 11 bases between them. Germline assignment: CDR1 SGHTA and CDR2 FQGTGA. The CDR3 is 14 amino acids. The CDR3 reads CASSLGVPNNEQFF. The CDR3 coding sequence is TGTGCCAGCAGCTTGGGAGTCCCCAACAATGAGCAGTTCTTC.

The genes are TRBV2 and TRBJ1-5, with D possibly matching TRBD1 (5 bases). Trimming stripped 6 bases from V and 4 bases from J, with 10 bases between. The CDR3 runs 13 residues. Germline CDR1 SNHLY, CDR2 FYNNEI. CDR3 region: CASRTVMNQPQHF. As DNA, the CDR3 is TGTGCCAGCAGGACAGTAATGAATCAGCCCCAGCATTTT.

This clone was counted a few times. V is TRBV5-4 and J is TRBJ2-5; D perhaps matches TRBD1 (6 bases). The germline CDR1 and CDR2 sequences are SGHNT and YYREEE (reference sequence). V was trimmed by 0 bases and J by 5 bases, leaving 14 bases between them. CDR3 size: 15 residues. The CDR3 spells CASSLAQQGGETQYF. CDR3 in DNA: TGTGCCAGCAGCTTGGCCCAACAGGGCGGCGAGACCCAGTACTTC.

With respect to this clone: Within the sample, other DNA sequences also encode this same CDR3. The chain is built from TRBV6-2 or TRBV6-3 and TRBJ1-6; no reliable D call. V was pared by 5 bases and J by 1 base, with 6 bases between. CDR3 length equals 14 residues. Germline V gene lookup returns CDR1 MNHEY and CDR2 SVGEGT. The CDR3 reads CASSPGSYNSPLHF. Written as DNA, the CDR3 is TGTGCCAGCAGTCCCGGATCCTATAATTCACCCCTCCACTTT.

This sequence joins TRBV6-2 or TRBV6-3 and TRBJ2-5; the match to TRBD2 covers 10 bases. The CDR3 is made up of 16 amino acids. Germline CDR1 reads MNHEY; CDR2 reads SVGEGT. Losses at the gene ends were 3 bases for V and 10 bases for J; bases not matched to a gene: 14. CDR3 DNA sequence: TGTGCCAGCAGTTATTATGGGCTAGCGGGGGCTAACGACCAGTACTTC. This encodes CASSYYGLAGANDQYF.

A single count supports this clone. The chain joins TRBV9 to TRBJ2-7; no reliable D call. Between the trimmed V and J ends, which lost 4 bases and 1 base, there was a span of 3 bases. CDR1 SGDLS and CDR2 YYNGEE come from the germline V gene. The CDR3 has 11 residues. Written as DNA, the CDR3 is TGTGCCAGCAGCCCATCCTACGAGCAGTACTTC. Its protein product is CASSPSYEQYF.

J is TRBJ1-1 and V is TRBV14; tentative D call: TRBD1 (5 bases). Trimming removed 8 bases from V and 4 bases from J, with 14 bases in between. Germline CDR1 SGHDN, CDR2 FVKESK. CDR3 length equals 13 residues. CDR3 coding DNA: TGTGCCAGCGCAAACTGGGGGACCACTGAAGCTTTCTTT. Translated, it gives CASANWGTTEAFF.